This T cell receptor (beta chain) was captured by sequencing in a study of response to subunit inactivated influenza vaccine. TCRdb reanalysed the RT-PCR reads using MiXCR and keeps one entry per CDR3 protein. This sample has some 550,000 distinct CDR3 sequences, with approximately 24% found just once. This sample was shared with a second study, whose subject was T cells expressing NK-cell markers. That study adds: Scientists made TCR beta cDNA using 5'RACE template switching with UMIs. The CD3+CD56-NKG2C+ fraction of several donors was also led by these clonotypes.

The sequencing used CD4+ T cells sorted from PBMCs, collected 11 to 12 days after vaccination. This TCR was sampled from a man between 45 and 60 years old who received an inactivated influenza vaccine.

The chain's CDR3 is CATQPSGSVTYEQYF. In DNA form, the CDR3 reads TGTGCCACTCAGCCTAGCGGGAGTGTGACCTACGAGCAGTACTTC. The J gene is TRBJ2-7, the V gene TRBV6-2 or TRBV6-3; 10 bases fit TRBD2. The CDR3 extends over 15 amino acids. J gave up 2 bases and V 10 bases, and 11 bases lay outside the gene matches. Germline CDR1 is MNHEY and CDR2 is SVGEGT.